A single TCR beta chain is shown here with its context. The CDR3 is 16 amino acids. Germline loops: CDR1 ENHRY, CDR2 SYGVKD. Trimming shortened V by 0 bases and J by 2 bases, and 14 bases separated the two germline ends. This record belongs to a study of shared clonotypes between healthy human individuals. Study as a whole: Three plates each covered CD4 naive and memory; CD8 naive two, CD8 memory one.

Assay: immunoSEQ multiplex PCR; the TCRdb copy retains only in-frame clones and omits some. This table has around 610,000 clones, approximately 96% appearing once. Only CD45RO-negative cells positively selected for CCR7 counted as naive CD8 cells, so terminally differentiated effector memory CD45RA+ cells were excluded. Sequencing was performed on naive CD8+ T cells sorted from blood. This TCR was sampled from a woman in her twenties or thirties in good health. The chain uses TRBV10-3 and TRBJ2-7, with D tentatively TRBD1 or TRBD2 (7 bases each). The CDR3 is CAISESRGTATYEQYF. The CDR3 nucleotides read TGTGCCATCAGTGAGTCGCGGGGGACAGCAACCTACGAGCAGTACTTC.